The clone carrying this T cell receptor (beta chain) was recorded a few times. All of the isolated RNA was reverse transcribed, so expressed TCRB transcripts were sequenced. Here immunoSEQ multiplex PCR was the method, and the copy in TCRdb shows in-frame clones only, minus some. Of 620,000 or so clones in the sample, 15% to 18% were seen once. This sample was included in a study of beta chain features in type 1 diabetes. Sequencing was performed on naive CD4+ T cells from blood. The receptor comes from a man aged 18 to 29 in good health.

As DNA, the CDR3 is TGTGCCAGCAGCTCCCGTGTGGGAACTAGCACAGATACGCAGTATTTT. Amino acids: CASSSRVGTSTDTQYF. The chain couples TRBV9 to TRBJ2-3; no clear D. Trimming pared 4 bases from V and 0 bases from J, leaving 15 bases between. CDR3 length equals 16 residues. Germline V gene lookup returns CDR1 SGDLS and CDR2 YYNGEE. Combining the CDR3 with reference TRBV9 and TRBJ2-3 gives the whole variable domain DSGVTQTPKHLITATGQRVTLRCSPRSGDLSVYWYQQSLDQGLQFLIQYYNGEERAKGNILERFSAQQFPDLHSELNLSSLELGDSALYFCASSSRVGTSTDTQYFGPGTRLTVL.